Shown below are 32 T cell receptor beta chains from a single sample sequenced in a study of identifying expanded T cells in peripheral blood (dated by TCRdb to between 2018 and 2021). Libraries were constructed by the immunoSEQ multiplex PCR assay. Sourced from immuneACCESS, this table was stored by TCRdb with only in-frame sequences that have V and J called. A share of the clones is absent; for the studies checked, an unresolved V gene accounts for under half, and the remainder has no known explanation. Counted in this sample were about 100,000 clones; around nine tenths of them appeared once. Of the sample, 15% to 20% is held by the ten largest clones. The sample comprised blood. These receptors were obtained from a person aged 18-69 years in good health.

The chain combines TRBV9 with TRBJ1-2; 7 nucleotides line up with TRBD1. V was pared by 0 bases and J by 4 bases, with 6 bases of the junction left unmatched. Germline V gene lookup returns CDR1 SGDLS and CDR2 YYNGEE. This CDR3 region has 15 residues. CDR3 region: CASSVGGRGVYGYTF. The CDR3, as DNA: TGTGCCAGCAGCGTAGGAGGCAGGGGGGTCTATGGCTACACCTTC.

The chain couples TRBV4-3 to TRBJ2-7; D call uncertain. Between the trimmed V and J ends, which lost 6 bases and 6 bases, there was a span of 15 bases. Germline CDR1 LGHNA, CDR2 YSLEER. There are 13 residues in the CDR3. CDR3 region: CASSIGMSTEQYF. The CDR3 region has the DNA TGCGCCAGCAGTATTGGGATGTCCACCGAGCAGTACTTC.

J is TRBJ2-3 and V is TRBV27; D call uncertain. From germline, CDR1 is MNHEY and CDR2 SMNVEV (reference sequence). The CDR3 length is 14 residues. Trimming stripped 5 bases from V and 4 bases from J, with 13 bases between. CDR3 DNA: TGTGCCAGCAGTCCCGCTTGGACCTCAGATACGCAGTATTTT. Translated: CASSPAWTSDTQYF.

This sequence joins TRBV11-2 and TRBJ1-6; D perhaps matches TRBD1 (5 bases). Germline loops: CDR1 SGHAT, CDR2 FQNNGV. The V end lost 3 bases, the J end lost 7 bases, and 10 bases lay between the germline ends. This CDR3 spans 14 amino acids. CDR3 sequence reads: CASSFEGANSPLHF. The CDR3 DNA is TGTGCCAGCAGCTTTGAAGGGGCCAATTCACCCCTCCACTTT.

The chain uses TRBV4-3 and TRBJ2-7; D possibly corresponds to TRBD1 (5 bases). Trimming removed 0 bases from V and 9 bases from J, with 18 bases in between. The CDR3 runs 15 residues. Germline V lookup: CDR1 LGHNA, CDR2 YSLEER. CDR3 DNA: TGCGCCAGCAGCCAAGAGGGCCAGGGCAGGACCAGGCAGTACTTC. It is translated as CASSQEGQGRTRQYF.

This clone was detected once. The V call is TRBV10-2, the J call TRBJ2-1; D call uncertain. Trimming took off 3 bases at V and 7 bases at J, with 10 bases between the two ends. Germline assignment: CDR1 WSHSY and CDR2 SAAADI. CDR3 length equals 13 residues. The CDR3 DNA reads TGCGCCAGCAGTGACCACACCACAAATGAGCAGTTCTTC. As protein: CASSDHTTNEQFF.

This chain links TRBV9 with TRBJ2-1; D unclear. Trimming stripped 6 bases from V and 0 bases from J, with 25 bases between. The CDR3 spans 19 residues. CDR1 and CDR2 from the germline V gene are SGDLS and YYNGEE. The CDR3 sequence is CASNKTPPGGRSSYNEQFF. CDR3 nucleotide sequence: TGTGCCAGCAACAAAACTCCCCCTGGCGGTCGGAGCTCCTACAATGAGCAGTTCTTC.

This clone has only one observation. The chain links TRBV4-3 to TRBJ2-7, with 10 bases lining up with TRBD1. This CDR3 is 15 amino acids long. In germline, CDR1 is LGHNA, CDR2 YSLEER. V shed 4 bases, J shed 2 bases, and the junction held 5 bases outside the gene matches. For the CDR3, the DNA is TGCGCCAGCAGCCGTTACGGGACAGGGGCCTACGAGCAGTACTTC. This sequence encodes CASSRYGTGAYEQYF.

The chain employs TRBV9 and TRBJ2-1; D possibly corresponds to TRBD1 (5 bases). Trimming took off 3 bases at V and 4 bases at J, with 17 bases between the two ends. The CDR3 spans 16 residues. In germline, CDR1 is SGDLS, CDR2 YYNGEE. DNA of the CDR3: TGTGCCAGCAGCGGACCCCGGCAGGGTGGGTACAATGAGCAGTTCTTC. Amino acid sequence: CASSGPRQGGYNEQFF.

The J gene is TRBJ1-1, the V gene TRBV5-6; D gene ambiguous. The CDR3 extends over 14 amino acids. CDR1 and CDR2 (germline): SGHDT, YYEEEE. The V end lost 4 bases, the J end lost 4 bases, and 14 bases lay between the germline ends. CDR3 residues: CASSDRWRVTEAFF. In nucleotides, the CDR3 is TGTGCCAGCAGCGATAGATGGAGGGTCACTGAAGCTTTCTTT. Combining the CDR3 with reference TRBV5-6 and TRBJ1-1 gives the whole variable domain DAGVTQSPTHLIKTRGQQVTLRCSPKSGHDTVSWYQQALGQGPQFIFQYYEEEERQRGNFPDRFSGHQFPNYSSELNVNALLLGDSALYLCASSDRWRVTEAFFGQGTRLTVV.

V is TRBV5-3 and J is TRBJ2-3, with D perhaps matching TRBD2 (6 bases). Being an ORF, TRBV5-3 has a function that is uncertain. The ends were cut back, 9 bases at V and 6 bases at J, with 17 bases in the middle. This CDR3 is built from 13 residues. This CDR3 reads CATPGLGSDTQYF. As DNA, the CDR3 is TGTGCCACCCCGGGACTTGGTAGTGATACGCAGTATTTT.

The V and J genes are TRBV4-2 and TRBJ1-4; no definite D call. The ends were cut back, 0 bases at V and 0 bases at J, with 2 bases in the middle. Germline V gene sequence: CDR1 LGHNA, CDR2 YNFKEQ. This CDR3 is 14 amino acids long. The CDR3 here is CASSQDPTNEKLFF. CDR3 DNA sequence: TGTGCCAGCAGCCAAGACCCAACTAATGAAAAACTGTTTTTT.

The chain carries TRBV30 and TRBJ2-6, with D unclear. Trimming removed 8 bases at V and 0 bases at J, with 8 bases between. The CDR3 spans 13 residues. Germline CDR1 reads GTSNPN; CDR2 reads SVGIG (reference sequence). The CDR3 sequence is CARRASGANVLTF. The CDR3 DNA reads TGTGCCCGCCGGGCCTCTGGGGCCAACGTCCTGACTTTC.

This rearrangement joins TRBV28 to TRBJ2-1; D perhaps matches TRBD1 (6 bases). CDR1 is MDHEN, CDR2 SYDVKM, per germline. V was trimmed by 3 bases and J by 5 bases, leaving 11 bases between them. CDR3 length: 14 residues. In DNA form, the CDR3 reads TGTGCCAGCAGTTTGATAGAGGGGGACAATGAGCAGTTCTTC. Translation gives CASSLIEGDNEQFF.

Here the CDR3 reads CASSFGQTGNTIYF. The CDR3 DNA is TGTGCCAGCAGCTTTGGGCAAACTGGAAACACCATATATTTT. The chain combines TRBV5-6 with TRBJ1-3, with D uncertain. The CDR3 sequence is 14 residues long. Germline-derived CDR1 and CDR2 are SGHDT and YYEEEE. The V gene lost 2 bases and the J gene lost 2 bases, with 8 bases spanning the gap.

The chain recombines TRBV27 with TRBJ2-2, with 8 nucleotides matching TRBD1. Germline lookup yields CDR1 MNHEY and CDR2 SMNVEV (reference sequence). The CDR3 extends over 15 amino acids. Unmatched junction bases numbered 5, after V lost 1 base and J lost 7 bases. The CDR3 DNA reads TGTGCCAGCAGTTTATACACAGGGGGAATCGGGGAGCTGTTTTTT. Its protein product is CASSLYTGGIGELFF.

The CDR3 DNA is TGTGCCAGCTCACCACTCGGACAGGGGGGCACTGAAGCTTTCTTT. Translating it yields CASSPLGQGGTEAFF. This chain links TRBV18 with TRBJ1-1; 10 positions match TRBD1. Germline V gene sequence: CDR1 KGHSH, CDR2 LQKENI. The junction had 3 bases not matched to a gene; V was cut back by 1 base and J by 4 bases. The CDR3 is made up of 15 amino acids.

This sequence joins TRBV19 and TRBJ1-2; 7 bases line up with TRBD1. The germline CDR1 and CDR2 sequences are LNHDA and SQIVND (reference sequence). The CDR3 is made up of 14 amino acids. After removal of 5 bases from V and 2 bases from J, the junction contained 5 bases not matched to a gene. CDR3 amino acids: CASSRTGANYGYTF. The CDR3 region has the DNA TGTGCCAGTAGTCGTACAGGGGCGAACTATGGCTACACCTTC.

This chain links TRBV2 with TRBJ2-3; 11 bases agree with TRBD2. The CDR3 consists of 15 residues. The germline CDR1 and CDR2 sequences are SNHLY and FYNNEI. The ends lost 6 bases at V and 3 bases at J; junction bases unmatched: 5. CDR3 bases: TGTGCCAGCAGGTTAGCGGGGGGGCGTACAGATACGCAGTATTTT. It yields the protein CASRLAGGRTDTQYF.

This clone was counted only a few times. This sequence joins TRBV18 and TRBJ2-1; D uncertain. Germline V CDR1 and CDR2: KGHSH, LQKENI. V lost 3 bases and J 0 bases, leaving 6 bases between the germline ends. The CDR3 is made up of 14 amino acids. CDR3 sequence reads: CASSPASSYNEQFF. The CDR3 DNA sequence: TGTGCCAGCTCACCGGCGAGCTCCTACAATGAGCAGTTCTTC. The full variable domain, with the rest looked up from reference TRBV18 and TRBJ2-1, is NAGVMQNPRHLVRRRGQEARLRCSPMKGHSHVYWYRQLPEEGLKFMVYLQKENIIDESGMPKERFSAEFPKEGPSILRIQQVVRGDSAAYFCASSPASSYNEQFFGPGTRLTVL.

This chain links TRBV5-4 with TRBJ1-1; 7 bases align to TRBD1. In germline, CDR1 is SGHNT, CDR2 YYREEE (reference sequence). V dropped 2 bases and J dropped 1; count of bases not matched to a gene: 5. This CDR3 is built from 15 residues. As DNA, the CDR3 is TGTGCCAGCAGCTTCAGAGGGGGCCAGAACACTGAAGCTTTCTTT. Its translation: CASSFRGGQNTEAFF.

The rearrangement links TRBV7-6 to TRBJ2-7; maybe TRBD2 (6 bases). V was pared by 5 bases and J by 3 bases, with 20 bases between. The CDR3 has 16 residues. Germline-derived CDR1 and CDR2 are SGHVS and FNYEAQ. The CDR3 region is CASSPTPRRGSYEQYF. The CDR3 bases are TGTGCCAGCAGCCCGACGCCCCGGCGGGGAAGCTACGAGCAGTACTTC.

This chain joins TRBV19 and TRBJ1-5; TRBD1 agrees at 8 bases. The CDR3 extends over 18 amino acids. V lost 5 bases, J lost 2 bases, and 14 bases stayed unmatched. Per germline, CDR1 LNHDA and CDR2 SQIVND (reference sequence). DNA for the CDR3: TGTGCCAGTAGTCCCGGACAGGGCGGGGATTGGGGCAATCAGCCCCAGCATTTT. Amino acid sequence: CASSPGQGGDWGNQPQHF.

The chain has TRBV29-1 and TRBJ2-7; D uncertain. Germline V lookup: CDR1 SQVTM, CDR2 ANQGSEA. The CDR3 is made up of 13 amino acids. Deletions cut 6 bases from V and 2 bases from J, with 14 bases between. The chain's CDR3 is CSVGPTGAYEQYF. CDR3 DNA: TGCAGCGTCGGACCCACTGGCGCCTACGAGCAGTACTTC.

V gene TRBV7-9 combines with J gene TRBJ1-2; D is uncertain. Per germline, CDR1 SEHNR and CDR2 FQNEAQ (reference sequence). V was pared by 6 bases and J by 4 bases, with 12 bases between. This CDR3 comprises 13 residues. This CDR3 reads CASRPSGSYGYTF. CDR3 sequence (DNA): TGTGCCAGCAGACCTAGCGGCTCCTATGGCTACACCTTC.

The chain recombines TRBV4-3 with TRBJ2-7; D remains unclear. Per the germline V gene, CDR1 is LGHNA and CDR2 is YSLEER. This CDR3 has 15 residues. With 0 bases removed from V and 0 bases from J, the gap between germline ends came to 9 bases. The CDR3 protein is CASSQDRGNSYEQYF. In nucleotides, the CDR3 is TGCGCCAGCAGCCAAGACAGAGGAAACTCCTACGAGCAGTACTTC.

This clone was recorded once. V usage is TRBV4-3 and J usage is TRBJ2-2; D unclear. This CDR3 spans 16 amino acids. Germline V CDR1 and CDR2: LGHNA, YSLEER. Trimming stripped 1 base from V and 1 base from J, with 10 bases between. The CDR3 reads CASSQGIYLNTGELFF. In nucleotides, the CDR3 is TGCGCCAGCAGCCAAGGGATTTATTTGAACACCGGGGAGCTGTTTTTT.

The sample holds one count of this clone. The chain is built from TRBV5-6 and TRBJ1-2, with 7 bases aligning to TRBD1. CDR3 length: 13 residues. The V gene's germline CDR1 is SGHDT and CDR2 YYEEEE. V lost 4 bases and J lost 1; bases outside the gene matches: 1. The CDR3 region is CASSRDSNYGYTF. In DNA form, the CDR3 reads TGTGCCAGCAGCCGGGACAGTAACTATGGCTACACCTTC.

The rearrangement links TRBV6-5 to TRBJ1-2; 9 bases are a match to TRBD1. The V segment lost 6 bases and the J segment 5 bases; nucleotides outside the gene matches: 4. The CDR3 spans 13 residues. CDR1 MNHEY and CDR2 SVGAGI come from the germline V gene. The CDR3 nucleotides are TGTGCCAGCAGCCGGGACAGGGAATATGGCTACACCTTC. Its translation: CASSRDREYGYTF.

This clone was recorded once. This chain joins TRBV14 and TRBJ2-1; D is uncertain. CDR1 SGHDN and CDR2 FVKESK come from the germline V gene. The CDR3 has 13 amino acids. The ends were cut back, 0 bases at V and 8 bases at J, with 8 bases in the middle. In DNA form, the CDR3 reads TGTGCCAGCAGCCAAGATCTTGCGCATGAGCAGTTCTTC. Protein product: CASSQDLAHEQFF.

The chain couples TRBV5-6 to TRBJ2-7; D gene ambiguous. The CDR3 consists of 12 residues. CDR1 and CDR2 from the germline V gene are SGHDT and YYEEEE. V was shortened by 0 bases and J by 7 bases, with 8 bases between the two germline ends. The CDR3 coding sequence is TGTGCCAGCAGCTTGGTTAGGTCTGAGCAGTACTTC. Protein: CASSLVRSEQYF.

This chain links TRBV25-1 with TRBJ1-4, with a tentative D call TRBD1 (6 bases). The CDR3 totals 15 residues. Germline assignment: CDR1 MGHDK and CDR2 SYGVNS. V lost 1 base, J lost 4 bases, and 10 bases lay in between. CDR3 residues: CASSESTGFNEKLFF. Written as DNA, the CDR3 is TGTGCCAGCAGTGAATCGACAGGTTTTAATGAAAAACTGTTTTTT.